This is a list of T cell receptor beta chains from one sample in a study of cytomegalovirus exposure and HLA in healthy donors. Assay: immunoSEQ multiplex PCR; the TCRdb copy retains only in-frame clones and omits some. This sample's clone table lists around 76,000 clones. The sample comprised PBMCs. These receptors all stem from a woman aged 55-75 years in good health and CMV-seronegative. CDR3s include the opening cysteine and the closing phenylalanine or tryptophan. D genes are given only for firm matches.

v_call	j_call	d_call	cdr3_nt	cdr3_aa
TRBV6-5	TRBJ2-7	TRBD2	TGTGCCAGCAGCCGACAGCGGGACTACTACGAGCAGTACTTC	CASSRQRDYYEQYF
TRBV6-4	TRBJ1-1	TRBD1	TGTGCCAGCAGAATGTCAGGGGGGCACACTGAAGCTTTCTTT	CASRMSGGHTEAFF
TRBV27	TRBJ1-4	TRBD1	TGTGCCAGCAGGGCAGACAGGGTAGAACGTGAAAAACTGTTTTTT	CASRADRVEREKLFF
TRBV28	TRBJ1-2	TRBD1	TGTGCCAGCAGTCCCCCGGGACAGGGGGCGTACGATGGCTACACCTTC	CASSPPGQGAYDGYTF
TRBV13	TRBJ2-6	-	TGTGCCAGCAGCTCTGCTACAGACACCTCTGGGGCCAACGTCCTGACCTTC	CASSSATDTSGANVLTF
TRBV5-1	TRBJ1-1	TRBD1	TGCGCCAGCAGCCCGGGACAGGAACACACTGAAGCTTTCTTT	CASSPGQEHTEAFF
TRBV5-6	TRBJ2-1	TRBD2	TGTGCCAGCAGCGCGGTAGCGGGAGTAGCTGAGCAGTTCTTC	CASSAVAGVAEQFF
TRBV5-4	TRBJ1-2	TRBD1	TGTGCCAGCAGCTCGGGGGGGACAGGGTATGGCTACACCTTC	CASSSGGTGYGYTF
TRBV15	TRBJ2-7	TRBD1	TGTGCCACCAGCAGAGATCCGACCGGACAGGAGCTCTACGAGCAGTACTTC	CATSRDPTGQELYEQYF
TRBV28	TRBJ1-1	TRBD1	TGTGCCACCCTATTGACAGGGACGGGGAGGGCTTTCTTT	CATLLTGTGRAFF
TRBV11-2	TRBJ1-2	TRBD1	TGTGCCAGCAGCTTAGATCAATATGGGACAGGGATCGGCTACACCTTC	CASSLDQYGTGIGYTF
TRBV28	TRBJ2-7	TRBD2	TGTGCCAGTCGGACTAGCAGCTCCTACGAGCAGTACTTC	CASRTSSSYEQYF
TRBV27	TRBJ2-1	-	TGTGCCAGCAGTCCGTCCCGGGACACCGCTAGGTTCTTC	CASSPSRDTARFF
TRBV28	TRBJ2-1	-	TGTGCCAGCAGTTTCCATGGGGCTCCTCAGTTCTTC	CASSFHGAPQFF
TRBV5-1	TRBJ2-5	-	TGCGCCAGCAGCTTGGCAGAAAACGGGGAGACCCAGTACTTC	CASSLAENGETQYF
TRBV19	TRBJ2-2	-	TGTGCCAGTACCAATCAGGCCGGATTCAACACCGGGGAGCTGTTTTTT	CASTNQAGFNTGELFF
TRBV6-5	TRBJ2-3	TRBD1	TGTGCCAGCAGCTTCGGGACAGGGCCAGATACGCAGTATTTT	CASSFGTGPDTQYF
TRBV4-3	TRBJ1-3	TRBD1	TGCGCCAGCAGCCAGTTTCGGGACAGCTCCAGCTCTGGAAACACCATATATTTT	CASSQFRDSSSSGNTIYF
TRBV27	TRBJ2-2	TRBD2	TGTGCCAGCAGTTTAGGACTAGCGGGAGTGAAGCAAGTGGCCGGGGAGCTGTTTTTT	CASSLGLAGVKQVAGELFF
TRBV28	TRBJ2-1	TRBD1	TGTGCCAGCAGTTCTATACCGGGACAGGGAAGTTCCAATGAGCAGTTCTTC	CASSSIPGQGSSNEQFF